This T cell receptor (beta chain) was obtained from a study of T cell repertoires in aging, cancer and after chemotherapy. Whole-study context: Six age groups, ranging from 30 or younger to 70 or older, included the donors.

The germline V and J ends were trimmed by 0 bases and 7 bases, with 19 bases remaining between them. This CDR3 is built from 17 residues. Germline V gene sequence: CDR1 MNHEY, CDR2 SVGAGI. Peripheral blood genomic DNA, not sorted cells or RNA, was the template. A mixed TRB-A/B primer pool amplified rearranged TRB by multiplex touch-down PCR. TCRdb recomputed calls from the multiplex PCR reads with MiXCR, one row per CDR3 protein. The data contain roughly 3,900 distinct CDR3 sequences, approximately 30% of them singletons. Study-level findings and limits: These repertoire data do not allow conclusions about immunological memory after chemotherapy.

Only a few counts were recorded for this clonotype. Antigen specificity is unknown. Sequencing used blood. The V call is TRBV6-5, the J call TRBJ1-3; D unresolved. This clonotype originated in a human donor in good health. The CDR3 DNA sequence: TGTGCCAGCAGTTACTCGATTCGGGCAGGCCGCGGGAACACCATATATTTT. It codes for CASSYSIRAGRGNTIYF.